This T cell receptor (beta chain) came from a study of CD8 T cells in ankylosing spondylitis. This CDR3 spans 16 amino acids. V trimming: 5 bases; J trimming: 2 bases; junction bases outside the gene matches: 8. In TCRdb, the 5' RACE reads were re-called with MiXCR into one record per CDR3 protein. The sample shows approximately 250,000 distinct CDR3 sequences, more than 20% of them seen only once. The TCR was taken from a male donor with ankylosing spondylitis or in good health (not recorded which). This sequence joins TRBV12-3 or TRBV12-4 and TRBJ1-5; 8 bases agree with TRBD1. Sequences were obtained from blood, either unsorted or a sorted T cell fraction (not recorded which). This chain's CDR3 is CASSGQGARGNQPQHF. CDR3 in DNA: TGTGCCAGCAGTGGCCAGGGGGCTCGGGGCAATCAGCCCCAGCATTTT.